The rows below give T cell receptor beta chains drawn from one sample of a study of response to subunit inactivated influenza vaccine. TCRdb redid the calling of the RT-PCR reads with MiXCR, one entry per CDR3 protein. The sample holds about 570,000 distinct CDR3 sequences, about 11% seen once. This same sample was also part of a study on T cells expressing NK-cell markers.

The source was PBMCs from blood, collected on the day of vaccination. All receptors derive from a man aged 50 to 59 who received an inactivated influenza vaccine. CDR3s include the opening cysteine and the closing phenylalanine or tryptophan. The D gene is left open where the match is weak. Clone size is shown for a subset of rows, as once, few, many or a class of expanded clone.

. TRBJ1-2 TRBV18 . TGTGCCAGCTCACCGCGGACTGCGGCACTCTATGGCTACACCTTC CASSPRTAALYGYTF
. TRBJ1-2 TRBV7-2 . TGTGCCAGCAGCTTAGCTGAGTATGGCTACACCTTC CASSLAEYGYTF
few TRBJ2-1 TRBV7-8 . TGTGCCAGCAGCCCCGAACAGGCTCTCAGGGGCAATGAGCAGTTCTTC CASSPEQALRGNEQFF
. TRBJ2-3 TRBV5-1 TRBD1 TGCGCCAGCAGCTTGGGACGGACAGGGGGGGCAGATACGCAGTATTTT CASSLGRTGGADTQYF
. TRBJ2-5 TRBV20-1 . TGCAGTGGACAGTTTGGGTTAGAAGAGACCCAGTACTTC CSGQFGLEETQYF
many TRBJ2-1 TRBV5-4 TRBD2 TGTGCCAGCAGTTTATCCGGGGGGGCCTATGAGCAGTTCTTC CASSLSGGAYEQFF
. TRBJ2-3 TRBV4-2 . TGTGCCAGCAGCCAAGATACGGTGAAAACAGATACGCAGTATTTT CASSQDTVKTDTQYF
. TRBJ2-5 TRBV28 TRBD1 TGTGCCAGCAGTTTACCCGGGACAGCCCAAGAGACCCAGTACTTC CASSLPGTAQETQYF
few TRBJ2-1 TRBV6-1 TRBD1 TGTGCCAGCAGATGGGACAGGGGAACCTACAATGAGCAGTTCTTC CASRWDRGTYNEQFF
few TRBJ2-7 TRBV9 TRBD2 TGTGCCAGCAGCGTAGCGCCAGGACTAGCGGGAGCAGACGAGCAGTACTTC CASSVAPGLAGADEQYF
once TRBJ2-6 TRBV7-2 TRBD1 TGTGCCAGCAGCTTTTATGGGACAGGGGCTGGGGCCAACGTCCTGACTTTC CASSFYGTGAGANVLTF
. TRBJ2-1 TRBV28 TRBD2 TGTGCCAGCAGTTCGTCCCTCACCGGGACTAGGAACATCTTAAGCTCCTACAATGAGCAGTTCTTC CASSSSLTGTRNILSSYNEQFF
few TRBJ1-4 TRBV15 . TGTGCCACCAGCAGAGCCCCCAGTCCGGGGGAAAAACTGTTTTTT CATSRAPSPGEKLFF
. TRBJ2-3 TRBV20-1 . TGCAGTGCTAGCCGCCGAGAGACTTTCAGCACAGATACGCAGTATTTT CSASRRETFSTDTQYF
few TRBJ1-5 TRBV11-2 . TGTGCCAGCAGCTTGACTGGAACCGGAACGGGAAAGGCCCAGCCCCAGCATTTT CASSLTGTGTGKAQPQHF
. TRBJ1-5 TRBV5-6 . TGTGCCAGCAGCTCAGGACCTATACTAAGCAATCAGCCCCAGCATTTT CASSSGPILSNQPQHF
few TRBJ2-1 TRBV29-1 . TGCAGCGTTGGACAGGACTACAATGAGCAGTTCTTC CSVGQDYNEQFF
many TRBJ2-5 TRBV29-1 TRBD1 TGCAGCGTCCTCCGGGACAGGGAAGAGACCCAGTACTTC CSVLRDREETQYF
few TRBJ2-5 TRBV12-3/TRBV12-4 TRBD2 TGTGCCAGCAGTTTAGGGACTAGCGGGATTAGAGAGACCCAGTACTTC CASSLGTSGIRETQYF
few TRBJ2-1 TRBV20-1 . TGCAGTGCTAGAGAAGGCAGCGGCAATGAGCAGTTCTTC CSAREGSGNEQFF
many TRBJ2-7 TRBV20-1 . TGCAGTGCTGATGAGGACAGCTCCTACGAGCAGTACTTC CSADEDSSYEQYF
many TRBJ2-6 TRBV24-1 TRBD1 TGTGCCACCAGTGAAGCCGGGACAGGGGGTGTCTCTGGGGCCAACGTCCTGACTTTC CATSEAGTGGVSGANVLTF
few TRBJ1-1 TRBV29-1 . TGCAGCGCTCGAAAATCCGGGACGGTGAACACTGAAGCTTTCTTT CSARKSGTVNTEAFF
. TRBJ1-1 TRBV5-1 TRBD1 TGCGCCAGCAGCTTGGCCAAGGACAGGCTCGCCCCTGGGGATGAAGCTTTCTTT CASSLAKDRLAPGDEAFF
. TRBJ2-1 TRBV24-1 TRBD1 TGTGCCACCGGTGCCGGGACAGGGGTGTACAATGAGCAGTTCTTC CATGAGTGVYNEQFF
. TRBJ1-2 TRBV5-6 . TGTGCCAGCAGCTTGGAGGGGACGGTTTTTAAAGGCTACACCTTC CASSLEGTVFKGYTF